This T cell receptor beta chain derives from a study of T cell responses to AZD1222 COVID-19 vaccine. General study findings and limits: Seropositive AZD1222 recipients at baseline numbered only five or six. An increase in Spike-specific TCR breadth and depth was observed after two AZD1222 doses. White British donors predominated, females outnumbered males, and clonal diversity was possibly underestimated.

Germline CDR1 MNHEY, CDR2 SVGAGI. This CDR3 has 14 residues. V was pared by 8 bases and J by 5 bases, with 18 bases between. Libraries were prepared by immunoSEQ multiplex PCR; TCRdb keeps only in-frame clonotypes and omits some of them. The data hold roughly 40,000 clones, with about 88% observed a single time. With regard to this clone: Its antigen is unknown.

The sequencing here drew on peripheral blood, taken 28 days after the second dose of the MenACWY control vaccine. The chain combines TRBV6-5 with TRBJ1-1; perhaps TRBD1 as D (6 bases). This TCR came from an adult who received the MenACWY meningococcal vaccine as a control. The CDR3: CASLLQGRRTEAFF. In DNA, the CDR3 is TGTGCCAGCCTTCTCCAGGGGCGGAGGACTGAAGCTTTCTTT.